This entry lists 10 T cell receptor beta chains sequenced from one sample in a study of T cell responses to AZD1222 COVID-19 vaccine. TCRdb keeps only in-frame clones here, not all; method: immunoSEQ multiplex PCR. The sample has around 99,000 clones; roughly 87% are singletons. The material sequenced was peripheral blood, taken on day 0 of AZD1222 vaccination. Receptors originate from an adult in good health.

The chain links TRBV7-2 to TRBJ1-6, with D possibly being TRBD1 (6 bases). Germline CDR1 reads SGHTA; CDR2 reads FQGNSA. V lost 7 bases and J lost 6, with 16 bases in between. This CDR3 is 15 amino acids long. The CDR3 region has the DNA TGTGCCAGCACCCCTTCCAAGGGGGGTAATTCACCCCTCCACTTT. Amino acids: CASTPSKGGNSPLHF. The whole variable domain, filled in from reference TRBV7-2 and TRBJ1-6, reads GAGVSQSPSNKVTEKGKDVELRCDPISGHTALYWYRQSLGQGLEFLIYFQGNSAPDKSGLPSDRFSAERTGGSVSTLTIQRTQQEDSAVYLCASTPSKGGNSPLHFGNGTRLTVT.

V and J are TRBV5-5 and TRBJ1-1; D remains ambiguous. Trimming took off 1 base at V and 9 bases at J, with 13 bases between the two ends. The CDR3 is 13 amino acids. Germline loops: CDR1 SGHKS, CDR2 YYEKEE (reference sequence). CDR3 DNA: TGTGCCAGCAGCTTGCCAGAGGGTGTTCAAGCTTTCTTT. Translation gives CASSLPEGVQAFF.

This sequence joins TRBV12-3 or TRBV12-4 and TRBJ1-2; a weak D match, TRBD1 (5 bases). Trimming removed 6 bases from V and 5 bases from J, with 10 bases in between. The CDR3 consists of 12 residues. CDR3 region: CASSPRGYGYTF. In DNA, the CDR3 is TGTGCCAGCAGCCCCCGGGGGTATGGCTACACCTTC.

CDR3 sequence reads: CASSSTGTSGIDTQYF. CDR3 DNA sequence: TGTGCCAGCAGCTCCACCGGGACTAGTGGTATAGATACGCAGTATTTT. This chain joins TRBV7-9 and TRBJ2-3, with 8 bases aligning to TRBD2. V shed 4 bases, J shed 5 bases, and the junction held 11 bases outside the gene matches. The CDR3 contains 16 residues. The germline CDR1 and CDR2 sequences are SEHNR and FQNEAQ (reference sequence).

This chain links TRBV2 with TRBJ2-6; no clear D gene. Per the germline V gene, CDR1 is SNHLY and CDR2 is FYNNEI. The CDR3 totals 14 residues. The ends were cut back, 3 bases at V and 0 bases at J, with 3 bases in the middle. CDR3 sequence: CASSEPSGANVLTF. In DNA, the CDR3 is TGTGCCAGCAGTGAGCCCTCTGGGGCCAACGTCCTGACTTTC.

The chain couples TRBV25-1 to TRBJ1-4; D ambiguous. The CDR3 covers 13 residues. Trimming shortened V by 4 bases and J by 15 bases, and 18 bases separated the two germline ends. The V gene's germline CDR1 is MGHDK and CDR2 SYGVNS. The CDR3 DNA reads as TGTGCCAGCAGTGGGGATAAGTGGGCAGGCATGTTTTTT. Translating it yields CASSGDKWAGMFF. The whole variable domain, remainder taken from reference TRBV25-1 and TRBJ1-4, is EADIYQTPRYLVIGTGKKITLECSQTMGHDKMYWYQQDPGMELHLIHYSYGVNSTEKGDLSSESTVSRIRTEHFPLTLESARPSHTSQYLCASSGDKWAGMFFGSGTQLSVL.

The sample holds one count of this clone. V gene TRBV5-8 combines with J gene TRBJ1-3; 8 bases are a match to TRBD1. CDR3 length: 14 amino acids. V shed 6 bases, J shed 1 base, and the junction held 3 bases outside the gene matches. Germline V gene lookup returns CDR1 SGHTS and CDR2 YDEGEE. The CDR3 is CASIRTGSGNTIYF. In DNA, the CDR3 is TGTGCCAGCATCAGGACAGGGTCTGGAAACACCATATATTTT.

This chain joins TRBV18 and TRBJ1-2; TRBD1 aligns across 10 bases. Trimming removed 6 bases from V and 2 bases from J; junction bases left unmatched: 3. Germline assignment: CDR1 KGHSH and CDR2 LQKENI. This CDR3 region has 14 residues. CDR3 region: CASSPGQGNYGYTF. The CDR3 nucleotides are TGTGCCAGCTCCCCGGGACAGGGGAACTATGGCTACACCTTC. Full variable domain (outside the CDR3, taken from reference TRBV18 and TRBJ1-2): NAGVMQNPRHLVRRRGQEARLRCSPMKGHSHVYWYRQLPEEGLKFMVYLQKENIIDESGMPKERFSAEFPKEGPSILRIQQVVRGDSAAYFCASSPGQGNYGYTFGSGTRLTVV.

The rearrangement links TRBV19 to TRBJ2-5; TRBD2 aligns across 11 bases. The germline V gene has CDR1 LNHDA and CDR2 SQIVND (reference sequence). This CDR3 has 18 amino acids. After removal of 3 bases from V and 0 bases from J, the junction contained 9 bases not matched to a gene. This chain's CDR3 is CASSITPSGGPHQETQYF. CDR3 coding DNA: TGTGCCAGTAGTATCACCCCTAGCGGGGGGCCACACCAAGAGACCCAGTACTTC.

This CDR3 is CATSESGRIDQPQHF. CDR3 coding DNA: TGTGCCACCAGTGAGTCCGGACGGATAGACCAGCCCCAGCATTTT. V gene TRBV24-1 combines with J gene TRBJ1-5; D remains unclear. Germline V CDR1 and CDR2: KGHDR, SFDVKD. Trimming took off 4 bases at V and 7 bases at J, with 16 bases between the two ends. CDR3 size: 15 residues.